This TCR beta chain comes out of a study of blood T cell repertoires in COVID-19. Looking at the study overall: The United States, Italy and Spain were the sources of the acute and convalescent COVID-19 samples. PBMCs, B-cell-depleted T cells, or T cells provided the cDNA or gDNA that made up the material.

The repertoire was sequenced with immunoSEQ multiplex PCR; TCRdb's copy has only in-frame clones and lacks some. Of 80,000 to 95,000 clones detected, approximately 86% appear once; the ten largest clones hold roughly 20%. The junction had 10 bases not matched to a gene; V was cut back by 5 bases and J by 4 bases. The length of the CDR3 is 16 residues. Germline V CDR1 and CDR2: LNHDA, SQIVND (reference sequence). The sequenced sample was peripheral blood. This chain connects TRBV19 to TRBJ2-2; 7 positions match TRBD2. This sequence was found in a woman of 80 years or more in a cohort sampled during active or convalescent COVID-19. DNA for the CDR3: TGTGCCAGTAGTCCCCTAGCGGCCCCCGGCACCGGGGAGCTGTTTTTT. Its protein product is CASSPLAAPGTGELFF.